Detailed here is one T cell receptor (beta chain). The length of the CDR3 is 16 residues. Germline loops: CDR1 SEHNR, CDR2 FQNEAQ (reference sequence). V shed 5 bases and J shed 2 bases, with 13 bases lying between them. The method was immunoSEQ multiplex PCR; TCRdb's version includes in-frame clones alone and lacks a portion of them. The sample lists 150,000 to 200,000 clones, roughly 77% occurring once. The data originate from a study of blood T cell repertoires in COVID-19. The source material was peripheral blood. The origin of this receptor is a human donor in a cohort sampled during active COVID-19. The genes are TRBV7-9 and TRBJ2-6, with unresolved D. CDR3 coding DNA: TGTGCCAGCAGCAAAGACGGTCGGGCTGGGGCCAACGTCCTGACTTTC. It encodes CASSKDGRAGANVLTF.